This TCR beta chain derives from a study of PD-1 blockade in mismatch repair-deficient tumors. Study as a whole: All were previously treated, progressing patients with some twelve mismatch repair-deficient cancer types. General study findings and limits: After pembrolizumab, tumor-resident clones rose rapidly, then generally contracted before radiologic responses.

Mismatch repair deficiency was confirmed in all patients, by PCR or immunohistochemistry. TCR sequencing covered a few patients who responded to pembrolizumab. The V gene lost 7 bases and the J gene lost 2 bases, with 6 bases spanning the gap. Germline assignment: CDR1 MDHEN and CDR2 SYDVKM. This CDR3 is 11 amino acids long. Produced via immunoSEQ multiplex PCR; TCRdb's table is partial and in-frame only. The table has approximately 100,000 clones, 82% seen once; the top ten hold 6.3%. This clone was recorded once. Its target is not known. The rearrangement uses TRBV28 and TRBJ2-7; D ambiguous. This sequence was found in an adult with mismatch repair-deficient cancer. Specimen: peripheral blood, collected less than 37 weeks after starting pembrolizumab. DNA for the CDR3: TGTGCCAGCAAGACCGCCTACGAGCAGTACTTC. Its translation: CASKTAYEQYF.